A selection of T cell receptor beta chains follows, all from one sample in a study of tumor-infiltrating lymphocytes in primary liver carcinoma. TCRdb reanalysed the multiplex PCR reads using MiXCR and keeps one entry per CDR3 protein. The table has approximately 120,000 distinct CDR3 sequences, 64% seen once. Sequenced material: liver tumor tissue from sampling region 3. The receptors come from a woman in her sixties with primary liver carcinoma and hepatitis B virus infection. CDR3s include the opening cysteine and the closing phenylalanine or tryptophan. Each record gives: J gene, clone size, D gene, CDR3 length, V gene, CDR3 protein, CDR3 DNA. D genes are given only for firm matches. Not every row has a clone size; where given, it reads once, few, many or a size class.

TRBJ2-2 . . 16 TRBV11-2 CAGSDVRNTNTGELFF TGTGCCGGCAGCGACGTACGTAACACGAACACCGGGGAGCTGTTTTTT
TRBJ2-1 . TRBD2 16 TRBV6-4 CASSLRAGVGYNKQFF TGTGCCAGCAGCCTCCGGGCGGGAGTAGGCTACAATAAGCAGTTCTTC
TRBJ2-2 few TRBD2 14 TRBV19 CASRSGANTGELFF TGTGCCAGTAGGAGCGGGGCGAACACCGGGGAGCTGTTTTTT
TRBJ2-3 many . 14 TRBV10-1 CASRRGLAGDTQYF TGCGCCAGCAGGAGGGGGCTAGCGGGAGATACGCAGTATTTT
TRBJ1-2 many . 18 TRBV6-5 CASSSPRRRTSANYGYTF TGTGCCAGCAGTTCCCCACGGAGGCGGACCTCAGCTAACTATGGCTACACCTTC
TRBJ1-6 once . 13 TRBV11-2 CASSLGLNSPLRF TGCGCTAGCAGCTTGGGGCTTAATTCACCCCTCCGCTTT
TRBJ1-5 . . 16 TRBV12-3/TRBV12-4 CARSHVGPGRAYTQHF TGTGCCAGGAGTCACGTAGGGCCAGGGAGGGCCTATACGCAGCATTTT
TRBJ2-7 many TRBD1 13 TRBV2 CASSKQGAYEQYF TGTGCCAGCTCTAAACAGGGGGCCTACGAGCAGTACTTC
TRBJ2-5 . TRBD1 15 TRBV29-1 CSVEGGTGDHETQYF TGTAGTGTGGAAGGGGGGACAGGGGACCATGAGACCCAGTACTTC
TRBJ2-1 few TRBD1 15 TRBV2 CASSPGQGARNEQFF TGTGCCAGCAGTCCCGGACAGGGGGCCCGCAATGAGCAGTTCTTC
TRBJ2-3 . . 14 TRBV11-3 CASSPGLDAGTQYF TGTGCCAGCAGCCCCGGACTGGACGCAGGTACGCAGTATTTT
TRBJ2-7 . TRBD2 14 TRBV5-1 CASSTSGRAYEQYF TGCGCCAGCAGCACTAGCGGGAGGGCCTACGAGCAGTACTTC
TRBJ2-2 many . 13 TRBV12-3/TRBV12-4 CASMRGLTGELFF TGTGCCAGCATGAGAGGGCTCACCGGGGAGCTGTTTTTT
TRBJ2-7 . . 16 TRBV5-1 CASSLRTTRGAYEQYF TGCGCCAGCAGCTTGAGGACCACAAGGGGGGCCTACGAGCAGTACTTC
TRBJ2-7 . . 14 TRBV21-1 CASSKFRETYEQYF TGTGCCAGCAGCAAGTTTCGGGAGACCTACGAGCAGTACTTC
TRBJ2-7 few . 14 TRBV5-1 CASSLGAGRSEQYF TGCGCCAGCAGCTTAGGCGCAGGCCGTAGCGAGCAGTACTTC
TRBJ2-1 many . 15 TRBV12-3/TRBV12-4 CASGRTGRAYNEQFF TGTGCCAGCGGACGGACAGGGAGGGCCTACAATGAGCAGTTCTTC
TRBJ2-1 . TRBD2 16 TRBV5-1 CASSSDPSGTYNEQFF TGCGCCAGCAGCTCGGATCCTAGCGGGACTTATAATGAGCAGTTCTTC
TRBJ1-6 . . 13 TRBV11-1 CASNRLGGSPLHF TGTGCCAGCAACCGACTTGGGGGTTCACCCCTCCATTTT
TRBJ1-5 many . 15 TRBV6-1 CASSEFQEINQPQHF TGTGCCAGCAGTGAATTTCAGGAGATCAATCAGCCCCAGCATTTT
TRBJ2-7 . . 14 TRBV10-2 CTSSQPSRGYEQYF TGCACCAGCAGTCAACCATCCCGGGGTTACGAACAGTATTTC
TRBJ1-6 . . 17 TRBV6-5 CASSQSVGVGNNRPHHF .
TRBJ1-1 . . 12 TRBV6-5 CVSRRDSSEAFF TGTGTCAGCAGACGGGATAGTTCTGAAGCTTTCTTT
TRBJ1-2 . . 13 TRBV7-2 CASSLPQVGGFTF TGTGCCAGCAGCTTACCCCAGGTCGGTGGCTTCACCTTC
TRBJ2-3 . TRBD2 15 TRBV5-8 CGSSFGGLALDTQYF TGTGGCAGCAGCTTCGGGGGACTAGCCCTCGATACGCAGTATTTT
TRBJ1-1 . . 15 TRBV29-1 CSVPGHDRLNTDAFF TGCAGCGTCCCGGGACATGATCGATTGAACACTGACGCTTTCTTT
TRBJ2-5 . TRBD2 20 TRBV11-3 CASSLGGLAVPLTFQEAQYF TGCGCCAGCAGCTTAGGGGGACTAGCGGTACCCCTCACCTTCCAAGAGGCCCAGTACTTC
TRBJ2-1 many . 15 TRBV10-3 CAISNRGGRDNEQFF TGTGCCATCAGCAACAGGGGAGGGCGGGACAATGAGCAGTTCTTC
TRBJ2-7 . TRBD2 12 TRBV5-4 CASSGAGEEQYF TGTGCCAGCAGCGGCGCGGGAGAAGAGCAGTACTTC
TRBJ1-5 . . 14 TRBV6-1 CASSADRENQPHHF TGTGCCAGCAGTGCGGACAGAGAGAATCAGCCCCATCATTTT
TRBJ2-3 . . 16 TRBV11-1 CASRSGLSRSTDTQYF TGTGCCAGCAGGTCGGGACTGAGCCGTAGCACAGATACTCAGTATTTT
TRBJ1-2 many TRBD1 13 TRBV5-6 CASTPGGNYGYTF TGTGCCAGCACTCCAGGGGGTAACTATGGCTACACCTTC
TRBJ1-1 . TRBD1 17 TRBV11-2 CASKPQETGSELAEAFF TGTGCCAGCAAACCACAAGAGACAGGGTCGGAACTTGCTGAAGCTTTCTTT
TRBJ2-3 medium-sized . 17 TRBV11-2 CASSLDSTGTSTDTQYF TGTGCCAGCAGCTTAGACTCTACAGGGACTAGCACAGATACGCAGTATTTT
TRBJ2-5 . . 13 TRBV29-1 CSVEGSVKGTQYF TGCAGCGTTGAAGGATCTGTAAAAGGGACCCAGTACTTC
TRBJ2-2 many . 15 TRBV6-5 CASSYWGRVTGELFF TGTGCCAGCAGTTACTGGGGGCGCGTCACCGGGGAGCTGTTTTTT
TRBJ2-3 once TRBD1 15 TRBV4-1 CASSAGTGTTGTQCF TGCGCCAGCAGCGCCGGGACAGGCACGACAGGTACGCAGTGTTTT
TRBJ2-2 . TRBD2 16 TRBV12-3/TRBV12-4 CARTLAGGPGTGELFF TGTGCCAGGACCTTAGCGGGAGGGCCTGGTACCGGGGAGCTGTTTTTT
TRBJ2-7 many TRBD2 16 TRBV5-6 CASSWAGGSGTYEQYF TGTGCCAGCAGCTGGGCGGGGGGTAGCGGGACCTACGAGCAGTACTTC
TRBJ2-3 . TRBD1 15 TRBV4-1 CASIPRDRGQDAQYF TGCGCCAGCATCCCTCGCGACAGGGGGCAAGATGCGCAGTATTTT
TRBJ1-1 . . 17 TRBV28 CASSLLTVQGPYTEAFF TGTGCCAGCAGTTTATTAACCGTCCAGGGGCCGTATACTGAAGCTTTCTTT
TRBJ1-1 . . 18 TRBV28 CASSSTTAGRIMNTEAFF TGTGCCAGCAGTTCCACCACGGCAGGGCGGATTATGAACACTGAAGCTTTCTTT
TRBJ2-5 many TRBD1 14 TRBV6-6 CASSGTGGQETQYF TGTGCCAGTTCCGGGACAGGGGGGCAAGAGACCCAGTACTTC
TRBJ1-2 few . 11 TRBV28 CASSDRDGYTF TGTGCCAGCAGTGACAGAGATGGCTACACCTTC
TRBJ1-5 . . 13 TRBV10-3 CVLGGQENQPQHF TGTGTCCTTGGGGGGCAGGAGAATCAGCCCCAGCATTTT
TRBJ2-7 few TRBD2 14 TRBV10-3 CVIGVSGRRYEQYF TGTGTTATCGGGGTTAGCGGGAGAAGGTACGAGCAGTACTTC
TRBJ2-1 . . 17 TRBV5-5 CASSSLLRSGYVYEQFF TGTGCAAGCAGCTCCCTACTACGATCGGGTTATGTGTATGAGCAGTTCTTC
TRBJ1-2 once . 15 TRBV11-3 CANSPKENPNYGYTF TGTGCTAACAGCCCAAAAGAGAATCCTAACTATGGCTACACCTTC
TRBJ2-3 . . 14 TRBV5-1 CTSSLGVAIDTQYF TGCACCAGTAGCTTGGGGGTAGCCATAGATACGCAGTATTTT
TRBJ2-3 . . 14 TRBV6-5 CASGYEGNTDTQYF TGTGCCAGCGGTTACGAAGGAAACACAGATACGCAGTATTTT
TRBJ1-2 . . 13 TRBV18 CASSPEEGVGYTF TGTGCCAGCTCTCCGGAGGAGGGAGTTGGCTACACCTTC
TRBJ1-2 many . 13 TRBV12-3/TRBV12-4 CASSSRVNYGYTF TGTGCCAGCAGCTCAAGGGTAAACTATGGCTACACCTTC
TRBJ1-4 many . 13 TRBV14 CASSQGSGEKLFF TGTGCCAGCAGCCAAGGGAGCGGGGAAAAACTGTTTTTT
TRBJ2-3 . TRBD1 16 TRBV11-2 CASSLAGQEITDTQYF TGTGCCAGTAGCTTAGCCGGACAGGAGATCACAGATACGCAATATTTT
TRBJ2-1 many . 14 TRBV12-5 CASGGGVIGNEQFF TGTGCTAGTGGCGGCGGGGTGATAGGCAATGAGCAGTTCTTC
TRBJ2-5 . . 14 TRBV5-1 CASTLARGEEAQYF TGCGCCAGCACCTTGGCCCGGGGCGAAGAGGCCCAGTACTTC
TRBJ2-3 many TRBD2 14 TRBV30 CAWSVVASGDTQYF TGTGCCTGGAGTGTGGTGGCTAGCGGAGATACGCAGTATTTT